The 4 T cell receptor beta chains below come from one sample, sequenced in a study of graft-versus-host responses after intestinal transplantation. Method: immunoSEQ multiplex PCR; TCRdb's copy keeps in-frame clones and lacks some. The repertoire holds 90,000 to 150,000 clones, with 80% to 95% as singletons. Their antigens are not known. The material was unstimulated CD4+ T cells sorted from spleen or lymph node cells, obtained before intestinal transplant. All receptors come from a human donor who received an intestinal transplant.

The chain has TRBV19 and TRBJ1-1, with 8 bases that match TRBD1. Looked up from germline, CDR1 is LNHDA and CDR2 is SQIVND (reference sequence). This CDR3 has 14 residues. With V trimmed by 4 bases and J by 2 bases, 3 bases remained unmatched. The CDR3 sequence is CASSSPGGNTEAFF. CDR3 DNA sequence: TGTGCCAGTAGTAGCCCAGGGGGCAACACTGAAGCTTTCTTT.

V gene TRBV27 combines with J gene TRBJ1-2; no firm D call. The CDR3 sequence is 12 residues long. Germline CDR1 reads MNHEY; CDR2 reads SMNVEV (reference sequence). V lost 4 bases and J lost 4, with 7 bases in between. The CDR3 sequence: CASSSGVYGYTF. The CDR3, as DNA: TGTGCCAGCAGTTCTGGGGTCTATGGCTACACCTTC.

This clone was counted a single time. The chain couples TRBV7-3 to TRBJ2-1; 9 positions agree with TRBD2. The J segment lost 1 base and the V segment lost 3 bases, leaving 13 bases of the junction unmatched. CDR3 length: 19 amino acids. Germline-derived CDR1 and CDR2 are SGHTA and FQGTGA. The CDR3 sequence is CASSFGGSGRSRSYNEQFF. CDR3 DNA: TGTGCCAGCAGCTTTGGTGGTAGCGGGAGATCAAGATCCTACAATGAGCAGTTCTTC.

V usage is TRBV7-9 and J usage is TRBJ1-1; possible D gene TRBD1, 5 bases. V was shortened by 5 bases and J by 1 base, with 11 bases between the two germline ends. Looked up from germline, CDR1 is SEHNR and CDR2 is FQNEAQ (reference sequence). CDR3 length: 14 residues. In nucleotides, the CDR3 is TGTGCCAGCAGCCCTCGGGACCCGAACACTGAAGCTTTCTTT. Its protein is CASSPRDPNTEAFF.